Listed here is a single TCR beta chain. As yet, its antigen is unknown. Per germline, CDR1 SGHDT and CDR2 YYEEEE. V was shortened by 4 bases and J by 0 bases, with 14 bases between the two germline ends. The CDR3 is made up of 15 amino acids. These data are taken from a study of cytomegalovirus exposure and HLA in healthy donors. Study-wide findings and caveats: A later analysis showed that HLA-associated TCR beta chains had undergone more clonal expansion than equally common others. Later analysis demonstrated an association between a missense DCLRE1C variant and TCR beta V- and J-gene trimming. According to an earlier analysis, most TCR beta V segments yielded productive rearrangements about 87% or about 30% of the time.

The PCR used 60 Vbeta and 13 Jbeta primers. Produced via immunoSEQ multiplex PCR; TCRdb's table is partial and in-frame only. The table includes 150,000 or so clones, 80% detected once. This rearrangement joins TRBV5-6 to TRBJ2-7, with a weak D call TRBD1 (6 bases). The specimen was PBMCs. The receptor was derived from a woman in her thirties or forties in good health and CMV-seropositive. CDR3: CASSGFDRSSYEQYF. The CDR3 coding sequence is TGTGCCAGCAGCGGGTTTGACAGGAGCTCCTACGAGCAGTACTTC. Drawing the rest from reference TRBV5-6 and TRBJ2-7, the complete variable domain is DAGVTQSPTHLIKTRGQQVTLRCSPKSGHDTVSWYQQALGQGPQFIFQYYEEEERQRGNFPDRFSGHQFPNYSSELNVNALLLGDSALYLCASSGFDRSSYEQYFGPGTRLTVT.